The rows below give T cell receptor beta chains drawn from one sample of a study of blood T cell repertoires in COVID-19. Profiling relied on immunoSEQ multiplex PCR, and the TCRdb table lists in-frame clones only, not all of them. The sample lists approximately 200,000 clones; about 88% were seen once. Sequencing input: peripheral blood. These TCRs come from a woman aged 30 to 39 with active or convalescent COVID-19. Both conserved end residues are part of each CDR3. The D gene is left open where the match is weak. Not every row has a clone size; where given, it reads once, few, many or a size class.

clone_size j_call d_call v_call cdr3_nt cdr3_aa
NA TRBJ1-2 NA TRBV10-3 TGTGCCATCAGTGACAGGGGAGAGTATGGCTACACCTTC CAISDRGEYGYTF
NA TRBJ2-4 NA TRBV24-1 TGTGCCACCAGTGGTACATTCCAGGGGCCAGGGAAGGCGGACATTCAGTACTTC CATSGTFQGPGKADIQYF
NA TRBJ2-2 TRBD2 TRBV11-3 TGTGCCAGCAGCATCCAACTAGCGGGAGGGCCCGGGGAGCTGTTTTTT CASSIQLAGGPGELFF
NA TRBJ2-5 TRBD2 TRBV11-3 TGTGCCAGCAGCAGAGGACTAGGACGAGAGACCCAGTACTTC CASSRGLGRETQYF
few TRBJ1-2 NA TRBV18 TGTGCCAGCTCACCAGTGGGCGGGGACGAGAGTGGCTACACCTTC CASSPVGGDESGYTF
NA TRBJ1-5 NA TRBV4-1 TGCGCCAGCAGCCAAGATCGGGGAGTCATGAGGCAGCCCCAGCATTTT CASSQDRGVMRQPQHF
NA TRBJ1-5 NA TRBV19 TGTGCCAGTAGTTCAGGGAATCAGCCCCAGCATTTT CASSSGNQPQHF
NA TRBJ2-5 NA TRBV11-3 TGTGCCAGCAGCTTAAGGGGGCAAGAGACCCAGTACTTC CASSLRGQETQYF
NA TRBJ1-1 NA TRBV18 TGTGCCAGCTCACAGGCGGGGCGGGCCACTGAAGCTTTCTTT CASSQAGRATEAFF
NA TRBJ2-2 TRBD2 TRBV6-5 TGTGCCAGCAGTCCCCGGACTAGCGCCGGGGAGCTGTTTTTT CASSPRTSAGELFF